This T cell receptor (beta chain) came from a study of blood T cells in healthy people across ages. As for the study in general: For every two T cells, template switching captured about one barcoded beta molecule. Study-wide results and limits: TCR beta diversity correlated strongly with naive T cell percentage. Both naive CD4+ cell counts and diversity were greater in long-lived donors than in aged donors.

About this clonotype itself: Its antigen is still unknown. Sequence at one end of the junction differs from germline and may be a read error.

The second PCR ran about 6 to 11 cycles with a sample-barcoded 5' primer and J-beta primers. TCRdb reprocessed the 5' RACE reads via MiXCR and lists one record per CDR3 protein. The table records roughly 680,000 distinct CDR3 sequences, roughly half of them present only once. Input material: blood. The receptor was derived from an elderly woman in good health.

Written as DNA, the CDR3 is TGTACCAGCAGCATACTGGCGGGAGCGAAGAACGAGCAGTACTTC. Translation: CTSSILAGAKNEQYF. The chain carries TRBV6-5 and TRBJ2-7; TRBD2 matches at 7 bases. Germline loops: CDR1 MNHEY, CDR2 SVGAGI. CDR3 length equals 15 residues.